The 24 T cell receptor beta chains given below trace back to one sample, sequenced in a study of blood T cell repertoires in COVID-19. Using immunoSEQ multiplex PCR, the repertoire was profiled, and TCRdb retains in-frame clones only, with some absent. Of about 320,000 clones in the sample, roughly 82% were seen once. Sequencing used peripheral blood. These receptor sequences come from a woman between 45 and 60 years old with acute or convalescent COVID-19.

This clone was picked up one time. V gene TRBV5-4 combines with J gene TRBJ1-5; maybe TRBD1 (6 bases). CDR1 and CDR2 from the germline V gene are SGHNT and YYREEE (reference sequence). The CDR3 runs to 13 residues. The V gene lost 4 bases and the J gene lost 3 bases, with 8 bases spanning the gap. Here the CDR3 DNA reads TGTGCCAGCAGCGGGGACACCAATCAGCCCCAGCATTTT. Protein: CASSGDTNQPQHF.

Only a few counts were recorded for this clone. An end of the junction differs from the germline gene, which may be a read error. The chain carries TRBV6-4 and TRBJ1-2; perhaps TRBD1 as D (6 bases). Germline V lookup: CDR1 MRHNA, CDR2 SNTAGT. There are 15 residues in the CDR3. The CDR3 spells CASSDWRTAKYGYTF. Written as DNA, the CDR3 is TGTGCCAGCAGTGACTGGAGGACAGCTAAATATGGCTACACCTTC.

The J gene is TRBJ2-7, the V gene TRBV7-2; D might be TRBD2 (6 bases). The CDR3 runs 15 residues. CDR1 SGHTA and CDR2 FQGNSA come from the germline V gene. V lost 4 bases and J lost 3, with 16 bases in between. DNA for the CDR3: TGTGCCAGCAGCTCCGGGGGAAGCGGAGGCTACGAGCAGTACTTC. Protein: CASSSGGSGGYEQYF.

V usage is TRBV5-8 and J usage is TRBJ1-4; D remains unclear. Germline assignment: CDR1 SGHTS and CDR2 YDEGEE. V lost 0 bases and J 5 bases, leaving 20 bases between the germline ends. This CDR3 is built from 18 residues. The CDR3 sequence is CASSLDFSWAGSNEKLFF. The CDR3 DNA reads as TGTGCCAGCAGCTTGGACTTTTCTTGGGCAGGCTCCAATGAAAAACTGTTTTTT. The whole variable domain, filled in from reference TRBV5-8 and TRBJ1-4, reads EAGVTQSPTHLIKTRGQQATLRCSPISGHTSVYWYQQALGLGLQFLLWYDEGEERNRGNFPPRFSGRQFPNYSSELNVNALELEDSALYLCASSLDFSWAGSNEKLFFGSGTQLSVL.

As concerns this clone: The identical CDR3 is also encoded by other nucleotide sequences in the sample. The rearrangement uses TRBV9 and TRBJ2-1; 10 bases line up with TRBD2. The CDR3 is 15 residues long. The germline V gene encodes CDR1 SGDLS and CDR2 YYNGEE. V lost 0 bases and J lost 6; bases outside the gene matches: 3. The CDR3 DNA reads TGTGCCAGCAGCGTAGTGCTAGCGGGAGTCAATGAGCAGTTCTTC. Translation gives CASSVVLAGVNEQFF.

The chain couples TRBV5-1 to TRBJ2-5; possibly TRBD2 for D (6 bases). Germline values: CDR1 SGHRS, CDR2 YFSETQ. The CDR3 has 13 amino acids. Trimming took 7 bases from V and 5 from J, leaving 15 bases between them. CDR3 region: CASGVLARETQYF. In DNA, the CDR3 is TGCGCCAGCGGCGTGCTAGCGAGGGAGACCCAGTACTTC.

The rearrangement uses TRBV28 and TRBJ1-1, with TRBD1 matching 10 bases. V was clipped by 2 bases and J by 4 bases; unmatched bases: 7. CDR3 size: 16 residues. Per the germline V gene, CDR1 is MDHEN and CDR2 is SYDVKM. CDR3: CASSLAGGTGATEAFF. CDR3 sequence (DNA): TGTGCCAGCAGTTTAGCGGGGGGGACAGGGGCCACTGAAGCTTTCTTT.

This clone is a singleton in its sample. The rearrangement joins TRBV2 to TRBJ2-3, with 9 bases identical to TRBD1. Looked up from germline, CDR1 is SNHLY and CDR2 is FYNNEI. The CDR3 consists of 18 residues. V shed 6 bases and J 4 bases; nucleotides not matched to a gene: 17. CDR3 DNA sequence: TGTGCCAGCAGGCCTAAGGCCCCCGGGACAGGGATCCCAGATACGCAGTATTTT. Its protein is CASRPKAPGTGIPDTQYF. Using reference TRBV2 and TRBJ2-3 for the parts outside the CDR3, the full variable domain is EPEVTQTPSHQVTQMGQEVILRCVPISNHLYFYWYRQILGQKVEFLVSFYNNEISEKSEIFDDQFSVERPDGSNFTLKIRSTKLEDSAMYFCASRPKAPGTGIPDTQYFGPGTRLTVL.

This clone was seen a handful of times. The gene calls are TRBV19 and TRBJ1-2; D gene uncertain. V was cut by 1 base and J by 2 bases, with 2 bases left in between. Per the germline V gene, CDR1 is LNHDA and CDR2 is SQIVND (reference sequence). This CDR3 region has 12 residues. CDR3 protein: CASSIANYGYTF. The CDR3, as DNA: TGTGCCAGTAGTATAGCAAACTATGGCTACACCTTC.

The rearrangement uses TRBV6-5 and TRBJ1-1, with a weak D call TRBD1 (5 bases). CDR1 is MNHEY and CDR2 is SVGAGI in the germline V gene. Trimming cost V 2 bases and J 4 bases, with 14 bases left between them. There are 15 residues in the CDR3. CDR3 sequence: CASSYRGFGGTEAFF. The CDR3 DNA follows: TGTGCCAGCAGTTACCGGGGATTCGGGGGCACTGAAGCTTTCTTT.

The V call is TRBV28, the J call TRBJ2-3; D unclear. CDR1 is MDHEN, CDR2 SYDVKM, per germline. The V end lost 1 base, the J end lost 3 bases, and 11 bases lay between the germline ends. CDR3 size: 15 residues. CDR3 region: CASSLSGTATDTQYF. The CDR3 DNA sequence: TGTGCCAGCAGTTTATCAGGCACTGCTACAGATACGCAGTATTTT.

The chain carries TRBV7-3 and TRBJ2-1; 14 bases are a match to TRBD2. Germline CDR1 reads SGHTA; CDR2 reads FQGTGA. CDR3 length equals 16 residues. The junction had 3 bases not matched to a gene; V was cut back by 4 bases and J by 4 bases. The CDR3 DNA reads as TGTGCCAGCAGCTCGACTAGCGGGAGGGAATACAATGAGCAGTTCTTC. Translation: CASSSTSGREYNEQFF. Based on the CDR3 plus reference TRBV7-3 and TRBJ2-1, the full variable domain is GAGVSQTPSNKVTEKGKYVELRCDPISGHTALYWYRQSLGQGPEFLIYFQGTGAADDSGLPNDRFFAVRPEGSVSTLKIQRTERGDSAVYLCASSSTSGREYNEQFFGPGTRLTVL.

J is TRBJ2-1 and V is TRBV29-1; D is possibly TRBD2 (5 bases). V dropped 6 bases and J dropped 4 bases, with 16 bases sitting between them. CDR3 size: 14 residues. CDR1 and CDR2 from the germline V gene are SQVTM and ANQGSEA. The CDR3: CSVHDPRTYNEQFF. CDR3 DNA: TGCAGCGTCCATGACCCCAGGACTTACAATGAGCAGTTCTTC.

In DNA, the CDR3 is TGCGCCAGCAGCTTGGGAGGGGGTCATGAGCCCCAGCATTTT. This encodes CASSLGGGHEPQHF. V usage is TRBV5-1 and J usage is TRBJ1-5, with a weak D call TRBD1 (6 bases). Trimming shortened V by 0 bases and J by 8 bases, and 12 bases separated the two germline ends. The CDR3 runs to 14 residues. Germline-derived CDR1 and CDR2 are SGHRS and YFSETQ.

This chain links TRBV19 with TRBJ1-2; 12 positions match TRBD1. Germline V gene lookup returns CDR1 LNHDA and CDR2 SQIVND (reference sequence). Trimming removed 3 bases from V and 7 bases from J; junction bases left unmatched: 6. The CDR3 is made up of 15 amino acids. The CDR3 protein is CASSIPGQGAGGYTF. As DNA, the CDR3 is TGTGCCAGTAGTATCCCGGGACAGGGGGCCGGTGGCTACACCTTC.

V gene TRBV27 combines with J gene TRBJ2-1; D is possibly TRBD2 (5 bases). The germline V and J ends were trimmed by 5 bases and 4 bases, with 12 bases remaining between them. This CDR3 is 14 amino acids long. CDR1 and CDR2 from the germline V gene are MNHEY and SMNVEV (reference sequence). The CDR3 region has the DNA TGTGCCAGCAGTCTCCAGGACTCTTACAATGAGCAGTTCTTC. It encodes CASSLQDSYNEQFF.

The chain has TRBV18 and TRBJ1-5; a possible D gene is TRBD1 (5 bases). The CDR3 is 15 residues long. Germline CDR1 reads KGHSH; CDR2 reads LQKENI. The V and J ends lost 3 bases and 5 bases respectively, with 14 bases between them. CDR3 DNA sequence: TGTGCCAGCTCACCGGGGGGTGGGACGTATCAGCCCCAGCATTTT. It specifies CASSPGGGTYQPQHF.

This clone has a single count. CDR3 DNA sequence: TGTGCCAGCAGCCTCGACAGTAACTATGGCTACACCTTC. Its protein is CASSLDSNYGYTF. This sequence joins TRBV6-5 and TRBJ1-2; D possibly corresponds to TRBD1 (5 bases). V was pared by 6 bases and J by 1 base, with 9 bases between. The germline CDR1 and CDR2 sequences are MNHEY and SVGAGI. The CDR3 is 13 residues long.

The V call is TRBV5-4, the J call TRBJ2-1; 11 nucleotides match TRBD1. Trimming cost V 3 bases and J 6 bases; bases outside gene matches: 5. CDR1 and CDR2 (germline): SGHNT, YYREEE (reference sequence). There are 15 residues in the CDR3. The CDR3 here is CASSSGDRGGNEQFF. Written as DNA, the CDR3 is TGTGCCAGCAGCTCCGGGGACAGGGGGGGCAATGAGCAGTTCTTC. The full variable domain, in which reference TRBV5-4 and TRBJ2-1 provide the parts outside the CDR3, is ETGVTQSPTHLIKTRGQQVTLRCSSQSGHNTVSWYQQALGQGPQFIFQYYREEENGRGNFPPRFSGLQFPNYSSELNVNALELDDSALYLCASSSGDRGGNEQFFGPGTRLTVL.

The chain combines TRBV3-1 (or the pseudogene TRBV3-2) with TRBJ2-5, with D unresolved. The germline CDR1 and CDR2 sequences are LGHDT and YNNKEL (reference sequence). The CDR3 spans 14 residues. Trimming took 1 base from V and 2 from J, leaving 8 bases between them. The CDR3 is CASSQARGQETQYF. The DNA for the CDR3 is TGTGCCAGCAGCCAAGCTCGAGGACAAGAGACCCAGTACTTC.

This clone has a handful of counts. V usage is TRBV2 and J usage is TRBJ2-1; 8 nucleotides line up with TRBD1. Germline V lookup: CDR1 SNHLY, CDR2 FYNNEI. The length of the CDR3 is 15 residues. V was pared by 6 bases and J by 2 bases, with 6 bases of the junction left unmatched. The CDR3 is CASSQTGDTYNEQFF. As DNA, the CDR3 is TGTGCCAGCAGCCAGACAGGGGACACCTACAATGAGCAGTTCTTC.

This clone has only one observation. This sequence joins TRBV24-1 and TRBJ2-2; D is uncertain. Deletions cut 3 bases from V and 1 base from J, with 11 bases between. The CDR3 runs 16 residues. CDR1 and CDR2 from the germline V gene are KGHDR and SFDVKD. The CDR3 DNA is TGTGCCACCAGTGATCTCTCGTCGGGGAACACCGGGGAGCTGTTTTTT. It specifies CATSDLSSGNTGELFF.

This chain joins TRBV28 and TRBJ1-5; 9 bases are a match to TRBD1. The CDR3 sequence is 16 residues long. Germline assignment: CDR1 MDHEN and CDR2 SYDVKM. V lost 2 bases, J lost 7 bases, and 9 bases stayed unmatched. The DNA of the CDR3 is TGTGCCAGCAGTTTACTTGGACAGGGGAAAGGCCAGCCCCAGCATTTT. It translates to CASSLLGQGKGQPQHF.

This clone appeared a few times. The V gene is TRBV6-2 or TRBV6-3, the J gene TRBJ2-1, with TRBD2 matching over 14 bases. The CDR3 runs 15 residues. Trimming took 6 bases from V and 14 from J; bases not matched to a gene: 12. CDR1 MNHEY and CDR2 SVGEGT come from the germline V gene. The CDR3, as DNA: TGTGCCAGCAGCCCGGGACTAGCGGGAGCAGGTGGGGAGTTCTTC. This gives the protein CASSPGLAGAGGEFF.